The T cell receptor (beta chain) under discussion was sequenced for a study of CD4 and CD8 cells across lung adenocarcinoma regions (dated 2018 in TCRdb). About the investigation overall: The study compared tumor centers with tumor margins to examine intratumor heterogeneity of the T cell receptor repertoire.

The CDR1 and CDR2 encoded by the germline V gene (reference sequence) are WNHNN and SYGVQD. The CDR3 goes from the cysteine to the phenylalanine over 16 residues. Only the CDR3 region is kept as DNA, spanning 48 bases read in frame from base 1. The library relied on PCR. TCRdb shows the sequencer as HiSeq X Ten. The public reads were reanalyzed by TCRdb: fastp trimming at Q25, MiXCR alignment, in-frame beta chains only. Every entry covers one CDR3 protein and lists the most common genes and DNA from its rows. This sample is represented by 10,000 to 15,000 distinct CDR3 sequences; about 50% of them were singletons. Jointly, the top ten make up 35% to 40% of the sample. Concerning this clonotype: Its antigen is currently not known. Relative to the germline gene, one junction end is altered; a read error may explain this.

Donors were patients with localized lung adenocarcinoma, a subtype of non-small cell lung cancer. The samples were taken from the margins of localized lung adenocarcinomas. For TCR repertoire analysis, CD8+ T cells from tumor tissue were profiled apart from CD4+ T cells. The TCR originated in a female donor with lung adenocarcinoma. The CD4 and CD8 labels of this study may be unreliable. The chain is encoded by TRBV10-1 joined to TRBJ2-3; possibly the D gene is TRBD1, per 6 matching bases. Specimen: CD8+ T cells from the margin of a lung tumor. Read against the paper, the sample's cell subset or site label means: tumor margin region. CDR3 sequence: CASSDKGVWATDTQYF. In nucleotide form, the sequence is TGCGCCAGCAGTGATAAGGGGGTGTGGGCCACAGATACGCAGTATTTC.